The rows below give T cell receptor beta chains drawn from one sample of a study of siplizumab effects on memory and regulatory T cells. Profiling relied on immunoSEQ multiplex PCR, and the TCRdb table lists in-frame clones only, not all of them. In the table there are some 110,000 clones, 94% of which are singletons. Sample: non-Treg CD4+ T cells sorted from blood. The receptors stem from a human donor in good health. CDR3s include the opening cysteine and the closing phenylalanine or tryptophan. A D gene is named only where the DNA matches it firmly. Size values are once, few and many counts, or a class for expanded clones, and some rows have none.

D gene: .
J gene: TRBJ2-1
V gene: TRBV19
clone size: .
CDR3 DNA: TGTGCCAGTAGTATAGGACAAATCAATGAGCAGTTCTTC
CDR3 protein: CASSIGQINEQFF

D gene: .
J gene: TRBJ2-2
V gene: TRBV11-2
clone size: .
CDR3 DNA: TGTGCCAGCAGCTTGACACCTTCTACCGGGGAGCTGTTTTTT
CDR3 protein: CASSLTPSTGELFF

D gene: .
J gene: TRBJ1-2
V gene: TRBV27
clone size: .
CDR3 DNA: TGTGCCAGCAGTTTATCAGCACAGCCCTATGGCTACACCTTC
CDR3 protein: CASSLSAQPYGYTF

D gene: .
J gene: TRBJ1-5
V gene: TRBV19
clone size: .
CDR3 DNA: TGTGCCAGTAGTATGTGGGGGGTTACCAATCAGCCCCAGCATTTT
CDR3 protein: CASSMWGVTNQPQHF

D gene: .
J gene: TRBJ2-5
V gene: TRBV27
clone size: .
CDR3 DNA: TGTGCCAGCAGTTTATCGGGACCAGAGACCCAGTACTTC
CDR3 protein: CASSLSGPETQYF

D gene: .
J gene: TRBJ1-1
V gene: TRBV16
clone size: .
CDR3 DNA: TGTGCCAGCAGCCGGACAGTTTGGATGAACACTGAAGCTTTCTTT
CDR3 protein: CASSRTVWMNTEAFF

D gene: .
J gene: TRBJ2-3
V gene: TRBV5-1
clone size: .
CDR3 DNA: TGCGCCAGCAGCTTGTTGGGGGATGCACGAGATACGCAGTATTTT
CDR3 protein: CASSLLGDARDTQYF

D gene: .
J gene: TRBJ2-5
V gene: TRBV15
clone size: .
CDR3 DNA: TGTGCCACCAGCAGAGATCGAGGGGAAGAGACCCAGTACTTC
CDR3 protein: CATSRDRGEETQYF

D gene: .
J gene: TRBJ2-7
V gene: TRBV10-3
clone size: .
CDR3 DNA: TGTGCCATCAGTGAGTCGCTAGGCCGCTACGAGCAGTACTTC
CDR3 protein: CAISESLGRYEQYF

D gene: TRBD1
J gene: TRBJ2-2
V gene: TRBV19
clone size: few
CDR3 DNA: TGTGCCAGTAGTCAGGGGGCGCGGGCCGGGGAGCTGTTTTTT
CDR3 protein: CASSQGARAGELFF

D gene: .
J gene: TRBJ2-7
V gene: TRBV5-1
clone size: .
CDR3 DNA: TGCGCCAGCAGCCAGGACGGAGCCTACGAGCAGTACTTC
CDR3 protein: CASSQDGAYEQYF

D gene: .
J gene: TRBJ2-2
V gene: TRBV19
clone size: .
CDR3 DNA: TGTGCCAGTAGCCCTAGGAGGGCCCACACCGGGGAGCTGTTTTTT
CDR3 protein: CASSPRRAHTGELFF

D gene: .
J gene: TRBJ2-3
V gene: TRBV7-2
clone size: .
CDR3 DNA: TGTGCCAGCAGCTTAGGGCACGCAGATACGCAGTATTTT
CDR3 protein: CASSLGHADTQYF

D gene: .
J gene: TRBJ1-5
V gene: TRBV11-2
clone size: .
CDR3 DNA: TGTGCCAGCAGCACGGACGGCGGGGGGCAGCCCCAGCATTTT
CDR3 protein: CASSTDGGGQPQHF

D gene: TRBD1
J gene: TRBJ2-2
V gene: TRBV5-1
clone size: .
CDR3 DNA: TGCGCCAGCAGCGGACGGACAGGGTCCGGGGAGCTGTTTTTT
CDR3 protein: CASSGRTGSGELFF

D gene: .
J gene: TRBJ1-6
V gene: TRBV11-2
clone size: .
CDR3 DNA: TGTGCCAGCGGGGGACGCTTGGATTCACCCCTCCACTTT
CDR3 protein: CASGGRLDSPLHF

D gene: .
J gene: TRBJ2-7
V gene: TRBV6-5
clone size: .
CDR3 DNA: TGTGCCAGCAGTTCCCCTATGGGGAGGACCTACGAGCAGTACTTC
CDR3 protein: CASSSPMGRTYEQYF

D gene: TRBD1
J gene: TRBJ2-7
V gene: TRBV23-1
clone size: .
CDR3 DNA: TGCGCCAGCAGTCAACTGGACAGGGGGCCGGGGGAGCAGTACTTC
CDR3 protein: CASSQLDRGPGEQYF

D gene: TRBD1
J gene: TRBJ2-7
V gene: TRBV6-5
clone size: .
CDR3 DNA: TGTGCCAGCAGTACCCGACAGGGTAGCGAGCAGTACTTC
CDR3 protein: CASSTRQGSEQYF

D gene: .
J gene: TRBJ1-4
V gene: TRBV18
clone size: .
CDR3 DNA: TGTGCCAGTTCCCAGGGAAGTACGACTAATGAAAAACTGTTTTTT
CDR3 protein: CASSQGSTTNEKLFF

D gene: TRBD1
J gene: TRBJ2-2
V gene: TRBV19
clone size: .
CDR3 DNA: TGTGCCAGTACCTTCCAAAGGACAGGGGCCACCGGGGAGCTGTTTTTT
CDR3 protein: CASTFQRTGATGELFF

D gene: .
J gene: TRBJ2-5
V gene: TRBV5-1
clone size: .
CDR3 DNA: TGCGCCAGCAGCCCGGTTGGGGGTGACGAGACCCAGTACTTC
CDR3 protein: CASSPVGGDETQYF

D gene: TRBD1
J gene: TRBJ1-5
V gene: TRBV18
clone size: .
CDR3 DNA: TGTGCCAGCTCACCACCGGGACAGGGGAGCAATCAGCCCCAGCATTTT
CDR3 protein: CASSPPGQGSNQPQHF

D gene: .
J gene: TRBJ1-5
V gene: TRBV18
clone size: .
CDR3 DNA: TGTGCCAGCTCACCCCCAGGGGAAGGGCAGCCCCAGCATTTT
CDR3 protein: CASSPPGEGQPQHF

D gene: .
J gene: TRBJ2-7
V gene: TRBV4-1
clone size: .
CDR3 DNA: TGCGCCAGCAGCCAAGTTCTGGTATCCTACGAGCAGTACTTC
CDR3 protein: CASSQVLVSYEQYF

D gene: .
J gene: TRBJ2-2
V gene: TRBV6-6
clone size: .
CDR3 DNA: TGTGCCAGCAGTCCGCCGACAGTAAACACCGGGGAGCTGTTTTTT
CDR3 protein: CASSPPTVNTGELFF

D gene: TRBD1
J gene: TRBJ1-1
V gene: TRBV10-3
clone size: .
CDR3 DNA: TGTGCCAACAGAGCCAGGGGGGACACTGAAGCTTTCTTT
CDR3 protein: CANRARGDTEAFF

D gene: TRBD2
J gene: TRBJ2-1
V gene: TRBV6-4
clone size: .
CDR3 DNA: TGTGCCAGCAGTGACACGGCGGGAGGTGCCCGGGGAGAGCAGTTCTTC
CDR3 protein: CASSDTAGGARGEQFF

D gene: .
J gene: TRBJ1-2
V gene: TRBV4-1
clone size: .
CDR3 DNA: TGCGCCAGCAGCCAAGATCCGGCAGGGGTGAACTATGGCTACACCTTC
CDR3 protein: CASSQDPAGVNYGYTF

D gene: .
J gene: TRBJ1-2
V gene: TRBV6-1
clone size: once
CDR3 DNA: TGTGCCAGCGGGCCCGGGGTCTCTAGGGGCTACACCTTC
CDR3 protein: CASGPGVSRGYTF

D gene: .
J gene: TRBJ1-1
V gene: TRBV10-3
clone size: .
CDR3 DNA: TGTGCCAGCGGTACCCTGAACACTGAAGCTTTCTTT
CDR3 protein: CASGTLNTEAFF

D gene: TRBD1
J gene: TRBJ1-4
V gene: TRBV6-5
clone size: .
CDR3 DNA: TGTGCCAGCAGTTGGGACAGGGGGAATGAAAAACTGTTTTTT
CDR3 protein: CASSWDRGNEKLFF

D gene: TRBD2
J gene: TRBJ2-1
V gene: TRBV6-6
clone size: .
CDR3 DNA: TGTGCCAGCAGACAGAGACTAGCGGGACACGGTGAGCAGTTCTTC
CDR3 protein: CASRQRLAGHGEQFF

D gene: .
J gene: TRBJ2-7
V gene: TRBV18
clone size: .
CDR3 DNA: TGTGCCAGCTCACCTATTATTGGTGGCGGAATCAACTACGAGCAGTACTTC
CDR3 protein: CASSPIIGGGINYEQYF

D gene: .
J gene: TRBJ2-7
V gene: TRBV5-4
clone size: once
CDR3 DNA: TGTGCCAGCAGCTTGGAACGCGAGCAGTACTTC
CDR3 protein: CASSLEREQYF

D gene: .
J gene: TRBJ1-1
V gene: TRBV2
clone size: .
CDR3 DNA: TGTGCCAGCAGTGAAAGCGTGCCAGCTGAAGCTTTCTTT
CDR3 protein: CASSESVPAEAFF

D gene: .
J gene: TRBJ2-7
V gene: TRBV2
clone size: .
CDR3 DNA: TGTGCCAGCAGTGAAGCACCGAAGGCCTACGAGCAGTACTTC
CDR3 protein: CASSEAPKAYEQYF

D gene: TRBD1
J gene: TRBJ1-2
V gene: TRBV5-1
clone size: .
CDR3 DNA: TGCGCCAGCGCTCGGGACAGAGGCAACTATGGCTACACCTTC
CDR3 protein: CASARDRGNYGYTF

D gene: .
J gene: TRBJ1-5
V gene: TRBV2
clone size: .
CDR3 DNA: TGTGCCAGCGATTGGGGTAGGTCCAATCAGCCCCAGCATTTT
CDR3 protein: CASDWGRSNQPQHF

D gene: TRBD1
J gene: TRBJ1-2
V gene: TRBV5-1
clone size: .
CDR3 DNA: TGCGCCAGCAGCTCACAGGGGGCTCTCCGTTATGGCTACACCTTC
CDR3 protein: CASSSQGALRYGYTF

D gene: .
J gene: TRBJ2-3
V gene: TRBV6-1
clone size: .
CDR3 DNA: TGTGCCAGCACCCGGCAGGGTTGGACAGATACGCAGTATTTT
CDR3 protein: CASTRQGWTDTQYF

D gene: .
J gene: TRBJ1-3
V gene: TRBV19
clone size: .
CDR3 DNA: TGTGCCAGTAGTGAGATGGGAAACACCATATATTTT
CDR3 protein: CASSEMGNTIYF